This T cell receptor beta chain stems from a study of cytomegalovirus exposure and HLA in healthy donors. Concerning this clone itself: What it binds is not known.

With 60 Vbeta and 13 Jbeta primers, the PCR was carried out. TCRdb's table, derived via immunoSEQ multiplex PCR, lists solely in-frame clones and lacks some. The sample shows roughly 44,000 clones, roughly 80% of them seen only once. The CDR3 consists of 15 residues. V shed 5 bases, J shed 1 base, and the junction held 6 bases outside the gene matches. CDR1 is SGHTA and CDR2 is FQGNSA in the germline V gene. Overall study findings and caveats: In a later analysis, HLA-associated beta chains showed higher expansion and lower generation probabilities than comparable chains. TCR beta chains numbering more than 150 were designated cytomegalovirus-associated. A missense variant in DCLRE1C was later tied to TCR beta V- and J-gene trimming.

What was sequenced was PBMCs. This receptor was taken from a man in his forties or fifties in good health and CMV-seronegative. V gene TRBV7-2 combines with J gene TRBJ2-5; 8 bases agree with TRBD2. The CDR3 spells CASSALAGPQETQYF. DNA for the CDR3: TGTGCCAGCAGCGCTTTAGCGGGGCCCCAAGAGACCCAGTACTTC.